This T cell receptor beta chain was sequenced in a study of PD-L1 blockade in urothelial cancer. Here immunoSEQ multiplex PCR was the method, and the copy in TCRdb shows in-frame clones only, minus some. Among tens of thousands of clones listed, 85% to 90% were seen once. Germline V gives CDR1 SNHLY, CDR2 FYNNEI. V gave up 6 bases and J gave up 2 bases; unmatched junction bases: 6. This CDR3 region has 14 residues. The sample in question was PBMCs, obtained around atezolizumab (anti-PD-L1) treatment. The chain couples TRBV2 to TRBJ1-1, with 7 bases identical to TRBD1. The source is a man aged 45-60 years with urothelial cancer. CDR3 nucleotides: TGTGCCAGCAGGGTGACAGGGTCAAACACTGAAGCTTTCTTT. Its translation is CASRVTGSNTEAFF.